These 13 T cell receptor beta chains were sequenced from one sample in a study of radiation and T cells in renal cell carcinoma. Clones were read by immunoSEQ multiplex PCR, and TCRdb kept only the in-frame ones, dropping some. The sample has approximately 70,000 clones, over 65% seen once. Stated time point: blood 4 weeks post-SBRT, at nephrectomy. The treatment denotes: 15 Gy SBRT to primary tumor, nephrectomy 4 weeks later. The sequencing used blood, collected from a patient whose treatment included radiotherapy and nephrectomy. The receptor set was obtained from a man aged 60 to 69 with renal cell carcinoma.

This clone was seen at least ten times. The chain recombines TRBV2 with TRBJ2-7, with no clear D. V gave up 3 bases and J gave up 2 bases, with 14 bases separating them. The CDR3 loop spans 15 amino acids. Per germline, CDR1 SNHLY and CDR2 FYNNEI. CDR3 protein: CASSDDQRGAYEQYF. In DNA form, the CDR3 reads TGTGCCAGCAGTGATGACCAGCGCGGTGCCTACGAGCAGTACTTC.

The chain carries TRBV5-4 and TRBJ1-2, with 7 bases identical to TRBD1. Germline CDR1 is SGHNT and CDR2 is YYREEE (reference sequence). The CDR3 runs to 14 residues. The J segment lost 8 bases and the V segment lost 5 bases, leaving 12 bases of the junction unmatched. In DNA, the CDR3 is TGTGCCAGCAGTTCTACAGGGGCCAGTGAGGGCTACACCTTC. Translation gives CASSSTGASEGYTF. The full variable domain, its missing parts supplied by reference TRBV5-4 and TRBJ1-2, is ETGVTQSPTHLIKTRGQQVTLRCSSQSGHNTVSWYQQALGQGPQFIFQYYREEENGRGNFPPRFSGLQFPNYSSELNVNALELDDSALYLCASSSTGASEGYTFGSGTRLTVV.

This clone was detected many times. The chain joins TRBV4-1 to TRBJ1-2; a weak D match, TRBD1 (5 bases). This CDR3 is 14 amino acids long. Germline V gene sequence: CDR1 MGHRA, CDR2 YSYEKL. Trimming stripped 3 bases from V and 1 base from J, with 9 bases between. CDR3 region: CASSHEGRNYGYTF. The CDR3 bases are TGCGCCAGCAGCCACGAGGGGCGTAACTATGGCTACACCTTC.

The chain has TRBV19 and TRBJ1-1; a possible D gene is TRBD1 (5 bases). The CDR3 has 13 amino acids. CDR1 and CDR2 from the germline V gene are LNHDA and SQIVND (reference sequence). V lost 4 bases and J 3 bases, leaving 9 bases between the germline ends. The chain's CDR3 is CASSTTADTEAFF. The CDR3 DNA follows: TGTGCCAGTAGTACGACAGCGGACACTGAAGCTTTCTTT.

J is TRBJ2-2 and V is TRBV5-4, with D maybe TRBD2 (5 bases). The CDR3 contains 16 residues. Trimming took off 0 bases at V and 0 bases at J, with 9 bases between the two ends. The germline V gene encodes CDR1 SGHNT and CDR2 YYREEE (reference sequence). The CDR3 loop is CASSLALAANTGELFF. The CDR3 region has the DNA TGTGCCAGCAGCTTGGCGCTAGCAGCGAACACCGGGGAGCTGTTTTTT. Variable domain in full (rest from reference TRBV5-4 and TRBJ2-2): ETGVTQSPTHLIKTRGQQVTLRCSSQSGHNTVSWYQQALGQGPQFIFQYYREEENGRGNFPPRFSGLQFPNYSSELNVNALELDDSALYLCASSLALAANTGELFFGEGSRLTVL.

V gene TRBV11-2 combines with J gene TRBJ2-5, with 7 bases fitting TRBD2. V trimming: 5 bases; J trimming: 5 bases; junction bases outside the gene matches: 8. The germline V gene encodes CDR1 SGHAT and CDR2 FQNNGV. CDR3 length: 14 amino acids. In nucleotides, the CDR3 is TGTGCCAGCAGCCGCCAGCGGGGTGAGGAGACCCAGTACTTC. Encoded protein: CASSRQRGEETQYF.

The chain combines TRBV7-2 with TRBJ1-4; weak D call: TRBD1 (5 bases). V was cut by 5 bases and J by 3 bases, with 13 bases left in between. The germline V gene has CDR1 SGHTA and CDR2 FQGNSA. This CDR3 is 15 amino acids long. The CDR3 region has the DNA TGTGCCAGCAGCCCGCAGGGAGAGCCTAATGAAAAACTGTTTTTT. Its translation: CASSPQGEPNEKLFF.

The chain's CDR3 is CASSLVGRGGTEAFF. CDR3 coding DNA: TGTGCCAGCAGCTTAGTTGGGAGGGGAGGAACTGAAGCTTTCTTT. The chain links TRBV7-2 to TRBJ1-1; perhaps TRBD1 as D (5 bases). Germline CDR1 is SGHTA and CDR2 is FQGNSA. V lost 1 base, J lost 5 bases, and 14 bases lay in between. There are 15 residues in the CDR3.

V gene TRBV5-6 combines with J gene TRBJ2-7; D not certain. With 3 bases removed from V and 9 bases from J, the gap between germline ends came to 10 bases. The germline V gene has CDR1 SGHDT and CDR2 YYEEEE. The length of the CDR3 is 11 residues. CDR3 in DNA: TGTGCCAGCAGCTCCGGCGTCGGGCAGTACTTC. Amino acids: CASSSGVGQYF.

The rearrangement links TRBV9 to TRBJ2-3; the D gene is possibly TRBD2 (6 bases). V was shortened by 0 bases and J by 2 bases, with 13 bases between the two germline ends. CDR1 is SGDLS, CDR2 YYNGEE, per germline. The length of the CDR3 is 16 residues. The CDR3 loop reads CASSVVDSGYTDTQYF. The DNA for the CDR3 is TGTGCCAGCAGCGTAGTAGATAGCGGATACACAGATACGCAGTATTTT.

V and J are TRBV4-3 and TRBJ2-7, with a weak D call TRBD2 (6 bases). The CDR3 extends over 15 amino acids. V was trimmed by 1 base and J by 4 bases, leaving 14 bases between them. Per germline, CDR1 LGHNA and CDR2 YSLEER. The CDR3 here is CASSQGNSGIYEQYF. In nucleotides, the CDR3 is TGCGCCAGCAGCCAAGGAAATAGCGGTATATACGAGCAGTACTTC.

This chain joins TRBV7-2 and TRBJ2-2, with 7 bases aligning to TRBD2. Germline CDR1 reads SGHTA; CDR2 reads FQGNSA. With V trimmed by 5 bases and J by 5 bases, 8 bases remained unmatched. The CDR3 sequence is 15 residues long. Written as DNA, the CDR3 is TGTGCCAGCAGCCGTTGGAGTAGCGGGACCGGGGAGCTGTTTTTT. Translation: CASSRWSSGTGELFF. The variable domain in full, with the rest retrieved from reference TRBV7-2 and TRBJ2-2, is GAGVSQSPSNKVTEKGKDVELRCDPISGHTALYWYRQSLGQGLEFLIYFQGNSAPDKSGLPSDRFSAERTGGSVSTLTIQRTQQEDSAVYLCASSRWSSGTGELFFGEGSRLTVL.

The chain is built from TRBV10-2 and TRBJ1-2, with no clear D. There are 15 residues in the CDR3. The germline V and J ends were trimmed by 0 bases and 5 bases, with 13 bases remaining between them. Germline assignment: CDR1 WSHSY and CDR2 SAAADI. CDR3: CASSESADGVYGYTF. DNA of the CDR3: TGCGCCAGCAGTGAGTCGGCAGACGGAGTATATGGCTACACCTTC.